The sequence of this TCR beta chain was determined in a study of vaccination effects on CD4 cells after COVID-19. Study information: Participants were vaccinated with two doses of either the BNT162b2 or mRNA-1273 vaccine. Whole-study findings and limits: Late after vaccination, infection- and vaccine-induced clones showed marked clonal contraction.

As concerns this clone: Its antigen is currently unknown.

Antigen-specific CD4+ T cells were expanded (with viral peptide pools) by the ViraFEST assay ahead of sequencing. Once cultured for around 11 days, the cells underwent separation to obtain CD4+ T cells. Having tested negative for nucleocapsid antibodies, the vaccine recipients showed no prior SARS-CoV-2 infection. They grew a few million PBMC in each well, adding 10 IU/ml IL-2 and 10 ug/ml peptides. V shed 5 bases and J shed 2 bases, with 9 bases lying between them. Looked up from germline, CDR1 is SGHRS and CDR2 is YFSETQ. This CDR3 region has 13 residues. The protocol was immunoSEQ multiplex PCR, while the TCRdb copy is restricted to in-frame clones and leaves out a portion. The repertoire includes nearly 35,000 clones, about 80% of them detected once, and 27% sits in the top ten.

This specimen consisted of CD4+ T cells from PBMCs cultured with HCoV-OC43 spike peptides, obtained before COVID-19 vaccination. The subset: HCoV-OC43 spike overlapping peptide pool stimulation. V is TRBV5-1 and J is TRBJ2-3, with TRBD1 as a possible D gene (6 bases). The TCR sequence derives from a human donor who received a COVID-19 vaccine. This chain's CDR3 is CASSYRVTDTQYF. In nucleotides, the CDR3 is TGCGCCAGCAGTTACAGGGTCACAGATACGCAGTATTTT.